This TCR beta chain was observed in a study of T cells in Graves' hyperthyroidism and ophthalmopathy. Regarding the study as a whole: Model output signaled ophthalmopathy a median 6.5 months ahead of onset.

This clonotype was recorded many times. The antigen remains unidentified. CDR3 length: 12 residues. Trimming took off 2 bases at V and 5 bases at J, with 6 bases between the two ends. Germline CDR1 is SGHAT and CDR2 is FQNNGV. Authors of the study amplified TCR beta CDR3 regions from RNA transcripts. The HTBI set primed first-round TCR CDR3 RT-PCR. TCRdb re-derived calls from the multiplex PCR reads in MiXCR, one entry per CDR3 protein. The table has 250,000 or so distinct CDR3 sequences, roughly 15% seen once. The study enrolled patients aged 18 to 65 with newly diagnosed hyperthyroidism of under 2 months' duration. Predating any ophthalmopathy symptoms, the blood sample was taken at first hyperthyroidism diagnosis.

The chain links TRBV11-2 to TRBJ1-2; a weak D match, TRBD1 (5 bases). The receptor comes from a woman in her fifties or sixties with Graves' hyperthyroidism that later progressed to Graves' ophthalmopathy. Sequenced: blood. CDR3 coding DNA: TGTGCCAGCAGCTTACAGGGATATGGCTACACCTTC. Translating gives CASSLQGYGYTF.